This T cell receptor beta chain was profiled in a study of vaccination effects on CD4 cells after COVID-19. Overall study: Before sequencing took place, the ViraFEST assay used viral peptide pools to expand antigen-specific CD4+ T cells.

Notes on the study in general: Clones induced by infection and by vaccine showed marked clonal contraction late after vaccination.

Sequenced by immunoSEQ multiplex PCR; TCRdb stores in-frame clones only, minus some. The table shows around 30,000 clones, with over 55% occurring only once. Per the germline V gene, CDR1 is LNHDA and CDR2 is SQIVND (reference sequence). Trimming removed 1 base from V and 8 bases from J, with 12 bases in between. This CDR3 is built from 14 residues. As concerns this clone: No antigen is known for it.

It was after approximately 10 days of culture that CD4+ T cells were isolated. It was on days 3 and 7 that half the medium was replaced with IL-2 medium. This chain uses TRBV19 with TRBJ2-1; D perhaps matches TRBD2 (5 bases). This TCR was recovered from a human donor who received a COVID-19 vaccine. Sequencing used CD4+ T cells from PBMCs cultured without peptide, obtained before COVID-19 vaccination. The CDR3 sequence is CASSIGRYRDEQFF. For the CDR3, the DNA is TGTGCCAGTAGTATAGGGAGGTATCGTGATGAGCAGTTCTTC.